What follows are 5 T cell receptor beta chains derived from one specimen sequenced in a study of cytomegalovirus exposure and HLA in healthy donors. Amplification used 60 Vbeta primers and 13 Jbeta primers. Sequencing was performed with immunoSEQ multiplex PCR; in TCRdb, only in-frame clones are kept and a portion is missing. The repertoire holds about 160,000 clones, with 65% to 70% as singletons. The sequenced sample was PBMCs. These receptors all come from a woman between 18 and 29 years old in good health and CMV-seropositive.

Only a few counts were recorded for this clone. The rearrangement links TRBV2 to TRBJ1-3; 7 nucleotides line up with TRBD1. The germline CDR1 and CDR2 sequences are SNHLY and FYNNEI. The CDR3 is made up of 16 amino acids. The V and J ends lost 3 bases and 3 bases, in that order; junction bases with no gene match: 8. The CDR3 loop reads CASSDETGNIGNTIYF. CDR3 DNA sequence: TGTGCCAGCAGTGATGAGACAGGGAACATTGGAAACACCATATATTTT.

The chain links TRBV25-1 to TRBJ2-1, with TRBD2 as a possible D gene (5 bases). V lost 4 bases and J 8 bases, leaving 9 bases between the germline ends. This CDR3 contains 12 residues. Germline CDR1 reads MGHDK; CDR2 reads SYGVNS. The CDR3 reads CASSGGLDEQFF. CDR3 bases: TGTGCCAGCAGTGGAGGGTTGGATGAGCAGTTCTTC.

The chain uses TRBV15 and TRBJ2-7; the D gene is possibly TRBD1 (5 bases). CDR3 size: 12 residues. V was clipped by 5 bases and J by 1 base, with 6 bases between them. The germline gives CDR1 LNHNV, CDR2 YYDKDF (reference sequence). The CDR3 loop is CATSDSSYEQYF. CDR3 DNA: TGTGCCACCAGCGACAGTTCCTACGAGCAGTACTTC.

This clone was seen more than once but under ten times. The chain uses TRBV6-5 and TRBJ2-3; D is unclear. Trimming took off 1 base at V and 6 bases at J, with 11 bases between the two ends. The CDR3 length is 14 residues. Germline loops: CDR1 MNHEY, CDR2 SVGAGI. CDR3 nucleotides: TGTGCCAGCAGTTACTGGGTACTGAGGGATACGCAGTATTTT. Amino acids: CASSYWVLRDTQYF.

About this clone itself: At one end the junction does not follow the germline gene, possibly because of a read error. The chain couples TRBV7-9 to TRBJ2-7; no firm D call. CDR1 is SEHNR, CDR2 FQNEAQ, per germline (reference sequence). The CDR3 contains 12 residues. The CDR3 DNA reads as TGTTCCAGCAGCTTATCCCAGTTCGAGCAGTACTTC. Translating it yields CSSSLSQFEQYF. Full variable domain (rest looked up from reference TRBV7-9 and TRBJ2-7): DTGVSQNPRHKITKRGQNVTFRCDPISEHNRLYWYRQTLGQGPEFLTYFQNEAQLEKSRLLSDRFSAERPKGSFSTLEIQRTEQGDSAMYLCSSSLSQFEQYFGPGTRLTVT.